One and the same sample provided the 11 T cell receptor beta chains below, sequenced in a study of cytomegalovirus exposure and HLA in healthy donors. This PCR relied on a set of 60 Vbeta primers and 13 Jbeta primers. Generated by immunoSEQ multiplex PCR, the TCRdb table keeps only in-frame clones and is missing some. The sample records over 50,000 clones, about 80% being singletons. Sequencing was done on a sample of PBMCs. The receptors were gathered from a man aged 35 to 55 in good health and CMV-seronegative.

The V call is TRBV2, the J call TRBJ2-7; no clear D. Germline CDR1 reads SNHLY; CDR2 reads FYNNEI. The CDR3 consists of 13 residues. V dropped 7 bases and J dropped 0 bases, with 10 bases sitting between them. In DNA form, the CDR3 reads TGTGCCAGCAAGCATCGCTTCTCCTACGAGCAGTACTTC. This codes for CASKHRFSYEQYF.

This sequence joins TRBV5-4 and TRBJ1-2; 8 nucleotides match TRBD1. J was trimmed by 6 bases and V by 4 bases; bases with no gene match: 11. The CDR3 is made up of 15 amino acids. Germline V gene data show CDR1 as SGHNT and CDR2 as YYREEE (reference sequence). CDR3 nucleotides: TGTGCCAGCAGCAGCTGGGGGGACAGGCGGGATGGCTACACCTTC. Translated: CASSSWGDRRDGYTF.

Only one count was recorded for this clone. This chain links TRBV5-1 with TRBJ1-3, with D possibly TRBD1 on 5 matching bases. This CDR3 has 14 amino acids. V was cut by 1 base and J by 2 bases, with 7 bases left in between. Germline CDR1 SGHRS, CDR2 YFSETQ. The CDR3, as DNA: TGCGCCAGCAGCTTGTCGGGGGCTGGAAACACCATATATTTT. Amino acids: CASSLSGAGNTIYF. The entire variable domain, with the rest obtained from reference TRBV5-1 and TRBJ1-3, is as follows: KAGVTQTPRYLIKTRGQQVTLSCSPISGHRSVSWYQQTPGQGLQFLFEYFSETQRNKGNFPGRFSGRQFSNSRSEMNVSTLELGDSALYLCASSLSGAGNTIYFGEGSWLTVV.

The chain is built from TRBV6-6 and TRBJ2-5; D not certain. From germline, CDR1 is MNHNY and CDR2 SVGAGI (reference sequence). Trimming shortened V by 0 bases and J by 5 bases, and 13 bases separated the two germline ends. There are 15 residues in the CDR3. The CDR3 DNA sequence: TGTGCCAGCAGTTACTCATTGGGTATGAGGGAGACCCAGTACTTC. Amino acids: CASSYSLGMRETQYF.

V is TRBV5-1 and J is TRBJ1-3; D might be TRBD1 (5 bases). The V gene's germline CDR1 is SGHRS and CDR2 YFSETQ. The CDR3 runs 16 residues. The V end was cut by 0 bases, the J end by 0 bases, with 10 bases between. Written as DNA, the CDR3 is TGCGCCAGCAGCTTGGCCGGGGGTATCTCTGGAAACACCATATATTTT. Amino acids: CASSLAGGISGNTIYF.

This CDR3 is CASSHNVAYRAQSHEQYF. The CDR3 region has the DNA TGCGCCAGCAGCCATAACGTTGCTTACAGGGCACAATCCCACGAGCAGTACTTC. This chain links TRBV4-1 with TRBJ2-7; D is perhaps TRBD1 (6 bases). CDR1 is MGHRA, CDR2 YSYEKL, per germline. This CDR3 has 18 residues. V shed 3 bases and J shed 5 bases, with 26 bases lying between them.

The chain links TRBV10-3 to TRBJ2-5; a possible D gene is TRBD2 (7 bases). CDR3 size: 15 residues. Trimming took 10 bases from V and 5 from J, leaving 23 bases between them. The germline V gene has CDR1 ENHRY and CDR2 SYGVKD. CDR3 in DNA: TGTGCCACGCGAACGGGGGGCAGTGGAGGGGAGACCCAGTACTTC. This sequence encodes CATRTGGSGGETQYF.

The rearrangement joins TRBV4-3 to TRBJ1-5; TRBD1 matches at 9 bases. Germline V gene sequence: CDR1 LGHNA, CDR2 YSLEER. CDR3 length equals 18 residues. The V gene end was trimmed by 2 bases and the J gene end by 0 bases; junction bases not matched to a gene: 8. The CDR3 DNA reads as TGCGCCAGCAGCCAAAGGGCGCTGACAGGGGGTAGCAATCAGCCCCAGCATTTT. As protein: CASSQRALTGGSNQPQHF.

The V and J genes are TRBV7-9 and TRBJ1-2; no clear D. The V gene's germline CDR1 is SEHNR and CDR2 FQNEAQ (reference sequence). This CDR3 spans 13 amino acids. The V and J ends lost 1 base and 8 bases respectively, with 11 bases between them. The DNA of the CDR3 is TGTGCCAGCAGCTTAGGTGGTAGCGACGGCTACACCTTC. The encoded protein is CASSLGGSDGYTF.

This clone was seen a few times. The rearrangement uses TRBV5-6 and TRBJ1-1; a weak D match, TRBD1 (5 bases). CDR1 is SGHDT, CDR2 YYEEEE, per germline. The CDR3 is 13 amino acids. V lost 2 bases, J lost 8 bases, and 13 bases lay in between. The DNA of the CDR3 is TGTGCCAGCAGCTTTTTAAGGTCAGGGGAAGCTTTCTTT. It encodes CASSFLRSGEAFF.

This chain joins TRBV11-3 and TRBJ2-5; 13 bases match TRBD2. Trimming at V came to 7 bases and at J to 4 bases, leaving 6 bases not matched to a gene. Germline CDR1 is SGHNT and CDR2 is YENEEA. CDR3 length: 15 residues. The CDR3 is CASTPGLAGSETQYF. The CDR3 nucleotides are TGTGCCAGCACGCCGGGACTAGCGGGGTCAGAGACCCAGTACTTC.